This is a list of T cell receptor beta chains from one sample in a study of cytomegalovirus exposure and HLA in healthy donors. Method: immunoSEQ multiplex PCR; TCRdb's copy keeps in-frame clones and lacks some. The sample consists of about 160,000 clones, over 75% of them appearing once. Input material: PBMCs. The origin of the receptors is a woman aged 25 to 39 in good health and CMV-seronegative. Each CDR3 is given with its conserved first and last residue. Fields, in order: J gene, V gene, CDR3 protein.

j_gene: TRBJ2-7; v_gene: TRBV30; CDR3aa: CAWSGGGETYF
j_gene: TRBJ2-3; v_gene: TRBV6-5; CDR3aa: CASSVRDRGSDTQYF
j_gene: TRBJ1-2; v_gene: TRBV19; CDR3aa: CASSITHPDNYGYTF
j_gene: TRBJ1-4; v_gene: TRBV5-1; CDR3aa: CASSLTGQGISTNEKLFF
j_gene: TRBJ2-5; v_gene: TRBV6-6; CDR3aa: CASSPRETQYF
j_gene: TRBJ2-1; v_gene: TRBV9; CDR3aa: CASSIFGQGYNEQFF
j_gene: TRBJ1-1; v_gene: TRBV5-1; CDR3aa: CASSLEESTEAFF
j_gene: TRBJ2-7; v_gene: TRBV5-1; CDR3aa: CASSLGRTGWMDEQYF
j_gene: TRBJ1-2; v_gene: TRBV6-5; CDR3aa: CASSPAGTGGRGYTF
j_gene: TRBJ2-1; v_gene: TRBV19; CDR3aa: CASSIAGQGMNEQFF
j_gene: TRBJ2-1; v_gene: TRBV29-1; CDR3aa: CSVETGRIYNEQFF
j_gene: TRBJ2-5; v_gene: TRBV5-4; CDR3aa: CASSYDFASGTETQYF
j_gene: TRBJ2-7; v_gene: TRBV6-5; CDR3aa: CASSYSSGDEQYF
j_gene: TRBJ2-7; v_gene: TRBV6-5; CDR3aa: CASSLGDPRSYEQYF
j_gene: TRBJ1-6; v_gene: TRBV7-6; CDR3aa: CASSSDRGNSNSPLHF
j_gene: TRBJ1-2; v_gene: TRBV6-5; CDR3aa: CASSYSRGRDYGYTF
j_gene: TRBJ2-3; v_gene: TRBV18; CDR3aa: CASSPLSAGISTDTQYF
j_gene: TRBJ1-1; v_gene: TRBV4-2; CDR3aa: CASSQATGFAFF
j_gene: TRBJ2-6; v_gene: TRBV5-1; CDR3aa: CASSGRDGSSGANGLTF
j_gene: TRBJ2-3; v_gene: TRBV9; CDR3aa: CASSPYPQGGTDTQYF
j_gene: TRBJ2-3; v_gene: TRBV5-4; CDR3aa: CASQGGGVSDTQYF
j_gene: TRBJ1-1; v_gene: TRBV6-5; CDR3aa: CASSSGQGTTEAFF
j_gene: TRBJ2-1; v_gene: TRBV14; CDR3aa: CASSQRAGEPLNEQFF
j_gene: TRBJ1-1; v_gene: TRBV6-6; CDR3aa: CASSPYHGGGVAFF
j_gene: TRBJ2-1; v_gene: TRBV6-6; CDR3aa: CASSPQASNEQFF